The 3 T cell receptor beta chains below come from one sample, sequenced in a study of blood T cell repertoires in COVID-19. Repertoires were generated with immunoSEQ multiplex PCR, while TCRdb's copy carries only in-frame clones and drops some. Counted here are fewer than 250,000 clones, about 88% occurring once; the ten biggest clones make up approximately 3%. Sequencing was done on a sample of PBMCs or T cells enriched from blood (not recorded which). The receptor set was obtained from a woman aged 30 to 39 who had recovered from COVID-19.

The J gene is TRBJ2-2, the V gene TRBV7-3; 9 bases line up with TRBD2. CDR1 SGHTA and CDR2 FQGTGA come from the germline V gene. The CDR3 has 16 amino acids. J was trimmed by 6 bases and V by 4 bases; bases with no gene match: 9. The CDR3 coding sequence is TGTGCCAGCAGCTCGCGACCCGGGACTAGCTCCGGGGAGCTGTTTTTT. This sequence encodes CASSSRPGTSSGELFF.

The chain couples TRBV10-3 to TRBJ1-2, with 8 nucleotides matching TRBD1. J gave up 5 bases and V 4 bases, and 9 bases lay outside the gene matches. The CDR3 runs 15 residues. Per the germline V gene, CDR1 is ENHRY and CDR2 is SYGVKD. The CDR3 reads CAISGSDRGIYGYTF. In nucleotides, the CDR3 is TGTGCCATCAGTGGATCTGACAGGGGCATTTATGGCTACACCTTC.

The gene calls are TRBV11-2 and TRBJ1-4; D is uncertain. The length of the CDR3 is 14 residues. The V and J ends lost 4 bases and 2 bases respectively, with 8 bases between them. The germline V gene encodes CDR1 SGHAT and CDR2 FQNNGV. The DNA for the CDR3 is TGTGCCAGCAGCTATAGATGGACTAATGAAAAACTGTTTTTT. Translated, it gives CASSYRWTNEKLFF.